This record concerns one T cell receptor beta chain sequence. What it binds is unknown. The CDR3 length is 14 residues. Looked up from germline, CDR1 is MNHEY and CDR2 is SVGEGT. V dropped 4 bases and J dropped 7; count of bases not matched to a gene: 5. Pooling of second doses given at about 4 or about 12 weeks was done. Profiled with immunoSEQ multiplex PCR; TCRdb holds only in-frame clones, not every one. This table has approximately 110,000 clones, roughly 89% appearing once. This entry belongs to a study of T cell responses to AZD1222 COVID-19 vaccine. General study points: Across the whole spike, CD4 TCRs peaked at regions 160-218 and 743-854. Just a handful of people given AZD1222 tested seropositive at baseline. Most donors were white British, females outnumbered males, and clonal diversity was possibly underestimated.

This sample comprised peripheral blood, obtained 28 days after the second AZD1222 dose. The chain combines TRBV6-2 or TRBV6-3 with TRBJ1-5; TRBD1 matches at 9 bases. This clonotype originated in an adult who received the AZD1222 COVID-19 vaccine. The CDR3 region has the DNA TGTGCCAGCAGTTCCGACAGGGGGTGGCAGCCCCAGCATTTT. Its translation: CASSSDRGWQPQHF.